These 18 T cell receptor beta chains came from one sample sequenced in a study of cytomegalovirus exposure and HLA in healthy donors (dated by TCRdb to 2016 to 2017). Receptor amplification or capture employed the immunoSEQ multiplex PCR assay. A mixture of 60 forward primers for TCR Vbeta segments and 13 reverse primers for TCR Jbeta segments was used in the multiplex PCR. TCRdb took this table from immuneACCESS and kept in-frame rearrangements with V and J called. Such tables lack part of the clones; where checked against another copy, unresolved V genes explain under half of the gap, and the rest is unexplained. This sample is represented by more than 55,000 clones; 74% of them were singletons. 8.5% to 14% of the sample goes to the ten largest clones. Sequences were obtained from PBMCs. The receptors stem from an older woman in good health and CMV-seropositive.

The V gene is TRBV6-6, the J gene TRBJ1-4; 7 nucleotides agree with TRBD1. With V trimmed by 4 bases and J by 5 bases, 4 bases remained unmatched. The germline V gene has CDR1 MNHNY and CDR2 SVGAGI (reference sequence). CDR3 size: 14 residues. CDR3 protein: CASSSADRNEKLFF. For the CDR3, the DNA is TGTGCCAGCAGTTCTGCGGACAGGAATGAAAAACTGTTTTTT.

There are a few counts of this clone. The DNA of the CDR3 is TGCGCCAGCAGTGAGTCCGGCAGGGGAACCTATCAGCCCCAGCATTTT. Its protein product is CASSESGRGTYQPQHF. The gene calls are TRBV10-1 and TRBJ1-5; the D gene is possibly TRBD1 (6 bases). This CDR3 region has 16 residues. Germline loops: CDR1 WNHNN, CDR2 SYGVQD (reference sequence). Trimming took 0 bases from V and 5 from J, leaving 14 bases between them.

The J gene is TRBJ1-1, the V gene TRBV28, with TRBD1 matching over 7 bases. V dropped 6 bases and J dropped 5; count of bases not matched to a gene: 3. Germline assignment: CDR1 MDHEN and CDR2 SYDVKM. The CDR3 is 12 residues long. The CDR3 here is CASRAGGTEAFF. As DNA, the CDR3 is TGTGCCAGCAGAGCAGGGGGAACTGAAGCTTTCTTT. The full variable domain, its missing parts supplied by reference TRBV28 and TRBJ1-1, is DVKVTQSSRYLVKRTGEKVFLECVQDMDHENMFWYRQDPGLGLRLIYFSYDVKMKEKGDIPEGYSVSREKKERFSLILESASTNQTSMYLCASRAGGTEAFFGQGTRLTVV.

The chain combines TRBV7-3 with TRBJ1-1, with 10 bases lining up with TRBD1. The CDR3 extends over 15 amino acids. Germline CDR1 SGHTA, CDR2 FQGTGA. The V and J ends lost 5 bases and 3 bases, in that order; junction bases with no gene match: 6. The CDR3 DNA reads TGTGCCAGCAGCCCCCGGGACAGGGGACACACTGAAGCTTTCTTT. It is translated as CASSPRDRGHTEAFF.

The rearrangement links TRBV18 to TRBJ1-5, with 10 bases aligning to TRBD1. This CDR3 is 17 amino acids long. The germline V gene has CDR1 KGHSH and CDR2 LQKENI. The V segment lost 0 bases and the J segment 9 bases; nucleotides outside the gene matches: 11. The CDR3 nucleotides read TGTGCCAGCTCACCACCAGGCGACAGGGGGCGGAGGTGGCCCCAGCATTTT. It encodes CASSPPGDRGRRWPQHF.

This clone was seen only a few times. The gene calls are TRBV18 and TRBJ1-2, with D possibly TRBD1 on 5 matching bases. Between the trimmed V and J ends, which lost 2 bases and 14 bases, there was a span of 18 bases. Germline CDR1 KGHSH, CDR2 LQKENI. This CDR3 spans 13 amino acids. CDR3 protein: CASSPLQGDAKTF. CDR3 bases: TGTGCCAGCTCACCATTGCAGGGTGACGCTAAAACCTTC.

This clone was picked up a small number of times. The CDR3: CASSRYSNEKLFF. CDR3 in DNA: TGTGCCAGCAGTAGATACTCTAATGAAAAACTGTTTTTT. This chain uses TRBV6-5 with TRBJ1-4; no reliable D call. The CDR3 loop spans 13 amino acids. Trimming took off 5 bases at V and 3 bases at J, with 7 bases between the two ends. Germline V CDR1 and CDR2: MNHEY, SVGAGI.

This rearrangement joins TRBV19 to TRBJ2-1; D is ambiguous. This CDR3 comprises 12 residues. The ends were cut back, 5 bases at V and 7 bases at J, with 9 bases in the middle. Germline V gene sequence: CDR1 LNHDA, CDR2 SQIVND (reference sequence). The CDR3 sequence: CASSQRWNEQFF. DNA for the CDR3: TGTGCCAGTAGTCAGAGGTGGAATGAGCAGTTCTTC.

There are a few counts of this clone. The chain recombines TRBV5-4 with TRBJ2-3, with D tentatively TRBD2 (6 bases). Germline loops: CDR1 SGHNT, CDR2 YYREEE (reference sequence). Trimming pared 4 bases from V and 2 bases from J, leaving 17 bases between. The CDR3 contains 16 residues. CDR3 sequence reads: CASSGEGGANTDTQYF. DNA for the CDR3: TGTGCCAGCAGCGGGGAAGGCGGGGCGAACACAGATACGCAGTATTTT.

This chain uses TRBV5-1 with TRBJ2-7; TRBD2 might be the D (5 bases). V dropped 0 bases and J dropped 5 bases, with 9 bases sitting between them. The CDR3 sequence is 13 residues long. Germline-derived CDR1 and CDR2 are SGHRS and YFSETQ. CDR3 amino acids: CASSLAEGHEQYF. The CDR3, as DNA: TGCGCCAGCAGCTTGGCCGAGGGCCACGAGCAGTACTTC.

V is TRBV19 and J is TRBJ1-6, with TRBD1 matching over 8 bases. The CDR3 is 15 amino acids. Unmatched junction bases numbered 7, after V lost 6 bases and J lost 6 bases. CDR1 is LNHDA, CDR2 SQIVND, per germline (reference sequence). CDR3 sequence: CASRDRDRLNSPLHF. The CDR3 nucleotides read TGTGCCAGTAGAGATCGGGACAGGCTTAATTCACCCCTCCACTTT.

The genes are TRBV5-6 and TRBJ1-2; 10 nucleotides align to TRBD1. V shed 5 bases, J shed 7 bases, and the junction held 5 bases outside the gene matches. This CDR3 spans 13 amino acids. Germline CDR1 SGHDT, CDR2 YYEEEE. CDR3 in DNA: TGTGCCAGCAGTAGACAGGGGGCTGTTGGCTACACCTTC. Translating it yields CASSRQGAVGYTF.

The chain is built from TRBV6-1 and TRBJ2-5; possibly TRBD1 for D (6 bases). V was trimmed by 6 bases and J by 2 bases, leaving 13 bases between them. The CDR3 loop spans 14 amino acids. From germline, CDR1 is MNHNS and CDR2 SASEGT. The CDR3 DNA follows: TGTGCCAGCAGGCCAGGGACACTGCAAGAGACCCAGTACTTC. It translates to CASRPGTLQETQYF.

This clone was seen a handful of times. The V and J genes are TRBV10-3 and TRBJ1-1; 7 bases align to TRBD1. V dropped 6 bases and J dropped 2; count of bases not matched to a gene: 6. Germline values: CDR1 ENHRY, CDR2 SYGVKD. There are 14 residues in the CDR3. CDR3 in DNA: TGTGCCATCAGCGCGGGACAGAGTAACACTGAAGCTTTCTTT. This codes for CAISAGQSNTEAFF.

The rearrangement uses TRBV14 and TRBJ1-1; D call uncertain. CDR3 size: 16 residues. V lost 4 bases, J lost 0 bases, and 15 bases lay in between. In germline, CDR1 is SGHDN, CDR2 FVKESK. Here the CDR3 DNA reads TGTGCCAGCAGCCCATTGGAGTGGCAGCTGAACACTGAAGCTTTCTTT. Amino acid sequence: CASSPLEWQLNTEAFF.

The rearrangement joins TRBV6-1 to TRBJ1-3; D unclear. The CDR3 has 12 amino acids. Germline V gene sequence: CDR1 MNHNS, CDR2 SASEGT. With 5 bases removed from V and 4 bases from J, the gap between germline ends came to 6 bases. CDR3 in amino acids: CASSSLGNTIYF. The CDR3 nucleotides are TGTGCCAGCAGTAGCTTGGGAAACACCATATATTTT.

Points on this clone: Germline and junction disagree at one end, which may indicate a read error. This rearrangement joins TRBV18 to TRBJ2-1; the D gene is possibly TRBD2 (6 bases). The germline CDR1 and CDR2 sequences are KGHSH and LQKENI. This CDR3 has 16 amino acids. CDR3 bases: TGTGCCAGCACACCCGCGGGGACGGGAATGGTGAATGAGCAGTTCTTC. It encodes CASTPAGTGMVNEQFF.

The gene calls are TRBV13 and TRBJ2-1; the match to TRBD2 covers 9 bases. This CDR3 is built from 13 residues. Trimming removed 6 bases from V and 8 bases from J; junction bases left unmatched: 5. Germline loops: CDR1 PRHDT, CDR2 FYEKMQ (reference sequence). CDR3 DNA: TGTGCCAGCAGAGTAGCGGGAGCCTATGAGCAGTTCTTC. Translation: CASRVAGAYEQFF. Full variable domain (outside the CDR3, taken from reference TRBV13 and TRBJ2-1): AAGVIQSPRHLIKEKRETATLKCYPIPRHDTVYWYQQGPGQDPQFLISFYEKMQSDKGSIPDRFSAQQFSDYHSELNMSSLELGDSALYFCASRVAGAYEQFFGPGTRLTVL.